These 10 T cell receptor beta chains were sequenced from one sample in a study of T cell responses to AZD1222 COVID-19 vaccine. The assay was immunoSEQ multiplex PCR, and TCRdb's table has in-frame clones only and misses some. The sample shows under 150,000 clones, roughly 90% of them seen only once. The starting material was peripheral blood, obtained 28 days after the second AZD1222 dose. Receptors originate from an adult who received the AZD1222 COVID-19 vaccine.

The chain couples TRBV4-1 to TRBJ1-4; D is possibly TRBD1 (5 bases). The ends were cut back, 0 bases at V and 5 bases at J, with 28 bases in the middle. Germline loops: CDR1 MGHRA, CDR2 YSYEKL. The CDR3 sequence is 21 residues long. The CDR3 is CASSQEVAQGRFPMLNEKLFF. The CDR3 DNA reads as TGCGCCAGCAGCCAAGAAGTTGCCCAGGGTAGATTCCCCATGCTCAATGAAAAACTGTTTTTT.

This chain links TRBV28 with TRBJ1-2; tentatively, D is TRBD1 (6 bases). Looked up from germline, CDR1 is MDHEN and CDR2 is SYDVKM. This CDR3 spans 12 amino acids. Trimming took 4 bases from V and 7 from J, leaving 10 bases between them. The CDR3 coding sequence is TGTGCCAGCAGTTGGGGGGGCGGTGGCTACACCTTC. It codes for CASSWGGGGYTF.

The sample holds one count of this clone. This CDR3 reads CASSLDELGEWTYEQYV. CDR3 bases: TGTGCCAGCAGCTTAGACGAACTTGGGGAATGGACCTACGAGCAGTACGTC. This chain uses TRBV11-3 with TRBJ2-7; D gene unclear. Per germline, CDR1 SGHNT and CDR2 YENEEA. Trimming stripped 0 bases from V and 2 bases from J, with 17 bases between. There are 17 residues in the CDR3.

The chain recombines TRBV18 with TRBJ2-7, with D possibly TRBD2 on 5 matching bases. This CDR3 has 12 residues. CDR1 is KGHSH, CDR2 LQKENI, per germline. The CDR3 sequence: CASSPPLGVLSV. CDR3 DNA sequence: TGTGCCAGCTCACCACCTCTCGGGGTACTTTCTGTC.

The chain carries TRBV28 and TRBJ2-3, with TRBD2 matching over 9 bases. This CDR3 has 15 residues. Germline V gives CDR1 MDHEN, CDR2 SYDVKM. V lost 4 bases, J lost 3 bases, and 5 bases stayed unmatched. CDR3 nucleotide sequence: TGTGCCAGCAGTTCCCCTAGCGGGGCTACAGATACGCAGTATTTT. It translates to CASSSPSGATDTQYF.

This sequence joins TRBV5-4 and TRBJ2-7; the D gene could be TRBD1 or TRBD2 (5 bases each). Germline CDR1 and CDR2: SGHNT and YYREEE (reference sequence). V was pared by 3 bases and J by 8 bases, with 21 bases between. The CDR3 loop spans 15 amino acids. The CDR3 region has the DNA TGTGCCAGCAGCTCTAGTCGGGACCGATTATTCCAGCAGTACTTC. It translates to CASSSSRDRLFQQYF.

The V call is TRBV20-1, the J call TRBJ2-7; 12 nucleotides line up with TRBD2. This CDR3 is 15 amino acids long. The germline V gene has CDR1 DFQATT and CDR2 SNEGSKA (reference sequence). V trimming: 3 bases; J trimming: 0 bases; junction bases outside the gene matches: 3. CDR3 nucleotides: TGCAGTGCTAGTAGGACTAGCGGGGCCTCCTACGAGCAGTACTTC. It codes for CSASRTSGASYEQYF.

This chain links TRBV19 with TRBJ1-2, with 8 nucleotides matching TRBD1. This CDR3 spans 15 amino acids. Germline V CDR1 and CDR2: LNHDA, SQIVND (reference sequence). V shed 10 bases and J 6 bases; nucleotides not matched to a gene: 16. The CDR3 reads CATLSLGQGANGYTF. The DNA for the CDR3 is TGTGCCACCCTTAGTCTTGGACAGGGAGCGAATGGCTACACCTTC.

This chain uses TRBV5-3 with TRBJ2-7; 16 nucleotides align to TRBD2. TRBV5-3 is classed as an ORF, of uncertain function. The ends lost 4 bases at V and 5 bases at J; junction bases unmatched: 12. This CDR3 has 18 residues. The CDR3 is CARSHRGLAGGLDHEQYF. The CDR3 coding sequence is TGTGCCAGAAGCCACCGGGGACTAGCGGGAGGGCTCGACCACGAGCAGTACTTC.

The chain has TRBV7-8 and TRBJ1-2, with D hard to call. CDR3 size: 17 residues. Trimming pared 1 base from V and 4 bases from J, leaving 19 bases between. Germline values: CDR1 SGHVS, CDR2 FQNEAQ. The DNA of the CDR3 is TGTGCCAGCAGCTTAGTTATGGCATCGGACTCCGGCTATGGCTACACCTTC. Protein sequence: CASSLVMASDSGYGYTF.